These T cell receptor beta chains were read from a single sample in a study of immune evolution from preneoplasia to lung adenocarcinoma. Method: immunoSEQ multiplex PCR; TCRdb's copy keeps in-frame clones and lacks some. The data show over 6,000 clones, approximately 78% seen once. Input material: FFPE invasive lung adenocarcinoma tissue. The receptors stem from a person aged 50-59 years with lung adenocarcinoma. Both conserved end residues are part of each CDR3. A D gene is named only where the DNA matches it firmly. Size values are once, few and many counts, or a class for expanded clones, and some rows have none.

CDR3 DNA: TGTGCCAGCAGTCTACTGGTCAATGGCTACACCTTC; CDR3 protein: CASSLLVNGYTF; V gene: TRBV28; D gene: .; J gene: TRBJ1-2; clone size: .
CDR3 DNA: TGTGCCAGCTCACCACCGGGGACTTTGAGCCCCAACAATGAGCAGTTCTTC; CDR3 protein: CASSPPGTLSPNNEQFF; V gene: TRBV18; D gene: .; J gene: TRBJ2-1; clone size: .
CDR3 DNA: TGTGCCAGCAGACGGACTAGCGGAGGGGATACCGGGGAGCTGTTTTTT; CDR3 protein: CASRRTSGGDTGELFF; V gene: TRBV6-4; D gene: TRBD2; J gene: TRBJ2-2; clone size: .
CDR3 DNA: TGTGCCAGCAGCTTAGGGATGGACAATCAGCCCCAGCATTTT; CDR3 protein: CASSLGMDNQPQHF; V gene: TRBV7-8; D gene: .; J gene: TRBJ1-5; clone size: .
CDR3 DNA: TGCGCCAGCAGCCCATCCGGACTAGCGGGAGGCCGCAGAAACATTCAGTACTTC; CDR3 protein: CASSPSGLAGGRRNIQYF; V gene: TRBV5-1; D gene: TRBD2; J gene: TRBJ2-4; clone size: .
CDR3 DNA: TGTGCCAGTAATCGGGTCGGCTTCTACAATGAGCAGTTCTTC; CDR3 protein: CASNRVGFYNEQFF; V gene: TRBV19; D gene: .; J gene: TRBJ2-1; clone size: few
CDR3 DNA: TGTGCCAGCAACAATATTCAAGAGACCCAGTACTTC; CDR3 protein: CASNNIQETQYF; V gene: TRBV7-2; D gene: .; J gene: TRBJ2-5; clone size: .
CDR3 DNA: TGTGCCAGCAGCGAACAGCCCAATCAGCCCCAGCATTTT; CDR3 protein: CASSEQPNQPQHF; V gene: TRBV14; D gene: .; J gene: TRBJ1-5; clone size: .
CDR3 DNA: TGCAGCGGGACGCAAGGGGACATTCAGTACTTC; CDR3 protein: CSGTQGDIQYF; V gene: TRBV29-1; D gene: .; J gene: TRBJ2-4; clone size: .
CDR3 DNA: TGTGCCAGCAGTTTACAGGGCCCGGATGGCTACACCTTC; CDR3 protein: CASSLQGPDGYTF; V gene: TRBV27; D gene: .; J gene: TRBJ1-2; clone size: .
CDR3 DNA: TGCGCCAGCAGCTTAGGGGGTAGCGGCCAAGAGACCCAGTACTTC; CDR3 protein: CASSLGGSGQETQYF; V gene: TRBV5-1; D gene: .; J gene: TRBJ2-5; clone size: .
CDR3 DNA: TGTGCCTGGAGGCAGGGGAGGTCTGGAAACACCATATATTTT; CDR3 protein: CAWRQGRSGNTIYF; V gene: TRBV30; D gene: .; J gene: TRBJ1-3; clone size: .
CDR3 DNA: TGTGCCAGCAGCCCCGGGCCTCAAGAGACCCAGTACTTC; CDR3 protein: CASSPGPQETQYF; V gene: TRBV11-2; D gene: .; J gene: TRBJ2-5; clone size: .
CDR3 DNA: TGTGCCTGGAGTTCCGACCGTAACTATGGCTACACCTTC; CDR3 protein: CAWSSDRNYGYTF; V gene: TRBV30; D gene: .; J gene: TRBJ1-2; clone size: .
CDR3 DNA: TGTGCCTGGAGTAGGGGAGACACTGAAGCTTTCTTT; CDR3 protein: CAWSRGDTEAFF; V gene: TRBV30; D gene: .; J gene: TRBJ1-1; clone size: once
CDR3 DNA: TGTGCCATTCGGACCTTGACAGGTGCCACAGATACGCAGTATTTT; CDR3 protein: CAIRTLTGATDTQYF; V gene: TRBV2; D gene: .; J gene: TRBJ2-3; clone size: .
CDR3 DNA: TGTGCCAGCAGTGAAGTCGGGGCTGAAAAACTGTTTTTT; CDR3 protein: CASSEVGAEKLFF; V gene: TRBV2; D gene: .; J gene: TRBJ1-4; clone size: .
CDR3 DNA: TGCGCCAGCAGCTTGGGTAGATACACAGATACGCAGTATTTT; CDR3 protein: CASSLGRYTDTQYF; V gene: TRBV5-1; D gene: .; J gene: TRBJ2-3; clone size: few